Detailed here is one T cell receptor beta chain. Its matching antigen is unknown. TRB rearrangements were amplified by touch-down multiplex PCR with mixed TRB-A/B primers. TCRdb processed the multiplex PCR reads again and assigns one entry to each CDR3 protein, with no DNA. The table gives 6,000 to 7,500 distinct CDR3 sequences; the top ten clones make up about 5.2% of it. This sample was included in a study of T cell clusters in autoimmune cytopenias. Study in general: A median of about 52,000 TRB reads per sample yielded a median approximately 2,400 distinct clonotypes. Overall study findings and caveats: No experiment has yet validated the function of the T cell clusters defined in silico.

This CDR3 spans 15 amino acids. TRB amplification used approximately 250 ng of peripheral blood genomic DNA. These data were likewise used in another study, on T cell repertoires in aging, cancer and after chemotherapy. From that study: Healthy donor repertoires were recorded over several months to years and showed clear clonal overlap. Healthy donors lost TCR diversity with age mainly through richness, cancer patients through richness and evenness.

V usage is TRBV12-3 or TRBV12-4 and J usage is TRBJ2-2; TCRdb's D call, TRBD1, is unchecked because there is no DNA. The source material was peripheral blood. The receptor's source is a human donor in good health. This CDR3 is CASGFRGQGTGELFF.